This entry concerns a single TCR beta chain. Germline V gene data show CDR1 as MGHRA and CDR2 as YSYEKL. V dropped 3 bases and J dropped 4 bases, with 11 bases sitting between them. The CDR3 contains 14 residues. This sample stems from a study of blood T cell repertoires in COVID-19. Study in general: Whether acute or convalescent, the COVID-19 samples came from the United States, Italy and Spain.

Only in-frame clones appear in the TCRdb table, and some are missing; sequencing was by immunoSEQ multiplex PCR. The table shows some 31,000 clones, with around 86% occurring only once. The rearrangement links TRBV4-1 to TRBJ2-3, with a possible D match to TRBD1 (6 bases). What was sequenced was peripheral blood. The clonotype was recovered from a human donor in a cohort sampled during active COVID-19. The donor label of this sample is uncertain. DNA for the CDR3: TGCGCCAGCAGCCAGGGACACAGCGCAGATACGCAGTATTTT. Translated, it gives CASSQGHSADTQYF.